The 29 T cell receptor beta chains below were found in one sample sequenced in a study of CD8+CD57+ T cells in acquired aplastic anemia. The study profiled TCR beta VDJ and CDR3 using genomic DNA as template. TCRdb recomputed calls from the reads with MiXCR, one row per CDR3 protein. The sample lists hundreds of thousands of distinct CDR3 sequences; 60% to 80% were seen once. Input material: sorted CD4+, CD8+, or CD8+CD57+ T cells (not recorded which) from PBMCs. These receptors all come from a human donor in good health, serving as a control.

This clonotype was seen many times. This chain uses TRBV25-1 with TRBJ1-5; D possibly corresponds to TRBD1 (5 bases). CDR1 is MGHDK and CDR2 is SYGVNS in the germline V gene. With 4 bases removed from V and 0 bases from J, the gap between germline ends came to 16 bases. The CDR3 length is 17 residues. The CDR3 is CASSAGGGPHSNQPQHF. The CDR3 DNA follows: TGTGCCAGCAGTGCCGGGGGGGGTCCTCATAGCAATCAGCCCCAGCATTTT.

The V gene is TRBV5-1, the J gene TRBJ1-2; D may be TRBD1 (5 bases). V was pared by 5 bases and J by 6 bases, with 17 bases between. The CDR3 sequence is 14 residues long. CDR1 is SGHRS and CDR2 is YFSETQ in the germline V gene. The CDR3 reads CASSRDRDYDGYTF. CDR3 in DNA: TGCGCCAGCAGTCGAGACAGAGACTACGATGGCTACACCTTC.

This clonotype was recorded many times. The gene calls are TRBV20-1 and TRBJ2-5, with TRBD2 matching over 11 bases. V was pared by 3 bases and J by 4 bases, with 4 bases of the junction left unmatched. CDR3 length equals 14 residues. Germline V gives CDR1 DFQATT, CDR2 SNEGSKA (reference sequence). The CDR3 loop is CSARASGGRETQYF. The CDR3 DNA is TGCAGTGCTAGGGCTAGCGGGGGGAGAGAGACCCAGTACTTC.

The CDR3 is CASRWTGVNNQPQHF. The CDR3, as DNA: TGTGCCAGCAGGTGGACAGGGGTGAACAATCAGCCCCAGCATTTT. The chain uses TRBV7-8 and TRBJ1-5, with 9 bases aligning to TRBD1. V lost 6 bases, J lost 3 bases, and 6 bases stayed unmatched. The CDR3 loop spans 15 amino acids. Germline V gene data show CDR1 as SGHVS and CDR2 as FQNEAQ.

This clonotype was picked up many times. This chain connects TRBV25-1 to TRBJ2-5; D gene unclear. V was shortened by 0 bases and J by 2 bases, with 10 bases between the two germline ends. Per germline, CDR1 MGHDK and CDR2 SYGVNS. There are 15 residues in the CDR3. For the CDR3, the DNA is TGTGCCAGCAGTGAATACGGTATCTGGCAAGAGACCCAGTACTTC. Protein: CASSEYGIWQETQYF.

In this sample, this clonotype turned up once. One junction end disagrees with the germline gene, perhaps due to a read error. This chain uses TRBV10-3 with TRBJ2-7, with a weak D call TRBD1 (7 bases). The CDR3 loop spans 14 amino acids. Looked up from germline, CDR1 is ENHRY and CDR2 is SYGVKD. CDR3 DNA sequence: TGTGCCAGCAGTAGGCGGGACAGTCGCTACGAGCAGTACTTC. It is translated as CASSRRDSRYEQYF.

In this sample, this clonotype turned up many times. The chain carries TRBV27 and TRBJ1-5, with TRBD1 as a possible D gene (6 bases). Germline V gene data show CDR1 as MNHEY and CDR2 as SMNVEV (reference sequence). The V end was cut by 5 bases, the J end by 5 bases, with 13 bases between. The CDR3 is 14 residues long. CDR3 sequence: CASSPTGAYQPQHF. In DNA form, the CDR3 reads TGTGCCAGCAGTCCTACGGGGGCCTATCAGCCCCAGCATTTT.

Concerning this clonotype itself: No conserved phenylalanine or tryptophan is present at the end of the CDR3, so a read error is the likely explanation. It is unclear where the CDR3 begins or ends on the DNA, so no DNA is shown, and the CDR3 is as TCRdb lists it. The chain recombines TRBV19 with TRBJ1-3. With termini counted, the CDR3 has 14 amino acids. The germline gives CDR1 LNHDA, CDR2 SQIVND (reference sequence). CDR3 in amino acids: CASTQGDTGTTNYL.

About this clonotype itself: The junction departs from germline at one end; a sequencing error may be responsible. This sequence joins TRBV2 and TRBJ2-2, with D possibly being TRBD1 (5 bases). The CDR3 sequence is 13 residues long. The germline V gene has CDR1 SNHLY and CDR2 FYNNEI. Written as DNA, the CDR3 is TGCGCCAGCACGTCAGGGCCCCGCGGGGAGCTGTTTTTT. Encoded protein: CASTSGPRGELFF.

In regard to this clonotype: The conserved phenylalanine or tryptophan is not found at the CDR3 terminus, so this likely reflects a read error. The DNA is left out, because the CDR3 cannot be placed on it with certainty; the CDR3 is given as TCRdb lists it. V and J are TRBV9 and TRBJ1-1; the tabulated D call, TRBD1, remains unverified against the DNA. The V gene's germline CDR1 is SGDLS and CDR2 YYNGEE. The CDR3 is 13 residues long, ends included. CDR3 loop: CASSVDRQTGSFL.

This clonotype was seen many times. J is TRBJ1-1 and V is TRBV5-1; perhaps TRBD1 as D (6 bases). V lost 2 bases, J lost 3 bases, and 11 bases lay in between. This CDR3 contains 14 residues. CDR1 and CDR2 (germline): SGHRS, YFSETQ. The CDR3 loop reads CASSLTGFDTEAFF. In nucleotides, the CDR3 is TGCGCCAGCAGCTTAACAGGGTTTGACACTGAAGCTTTCTTT. The whole variable domain, remainder taken from reference TRBV5-1 and TRBJ1-1, is KAGVTQTPRYLIKTRGQQVTLSCSPISGHRSVSWYQQTPGQGLQFLFEYFSETQRNKGNFPGRFSGRQFSNSRSEMNVSTLELGDSALYLCASSLTGFDTEAFFGQGTRLTVV.

This clonotype was found many times. The V gene is TRBV5-4, the J gene TRBJ1-1; D is undetermined. This CDR3 spans 13 amino acids. Germline CDR1 reads SGHNT; CDR2 reads YYREEE (reference sequence). The V and J ends lost 9 bases and 2 bases respectively, with 14 bases between them. The CDR3 loop reads CANTFLANTEAFF. DNA for the CDR3: TGTGCCAACACTTTTCTAGCAAACACTGAAGCTTTCTTT. Supplemented by reference TRBV5-4 and TRBJ1-1, the full variable domain reads ETGVTQSPTHLIKTRGQQVTLRCSSQSGHNTVSWYQQALGQGPQFIFQYYREEENGRGNFPPRFSGLQFPNYSSELNVNALELDDSALYLCANTFLANTEAFFGQGTRLTVV.

The sample holds many counts of this clonotype. V usage is TRBV2 and J usage is TRBJ1-3, with D tentatively TRBD1 (5 bases). Germline CDR1 SNHLY, CDR2 FYNNEI. Trimming pared 8 bases from V and 0 bases from J, leaving 23 bases between. The CDR3 loop spans 18 amino acids. The CDR3 DNA follows: TGTGCCAGCTTACGTTTTAGGGGTTTCGTCGCCTCTGGAAACACCATATATTTT. Translating it yields CASLRFRGFVASGNTIYF.

This chain uses TRBV7-8 with TRBJ1-5, with a possible D match to TRBD1 (5 bases). With the DNA end fitting TRBJ2-3 better, the J assignment may be wrong. Germline V gene sequence: CDR1 SGHVS, CDR2 FQNEAQ. This CDR3 has 12 amino acids. The CDR3 loop is CASSSQGQPQYF. Here the CDR3 DNA reads TGTGCCAGCAGCTCCCAGGGTCAGCCCCAGTATTTT.

The chain joins TRBV7-2 to TRBJ1-1; D might be TRBD1 (5 bases). The ends were cut back, 0 bases at V and 14 bases at J, with 19 bases in the middle. The germline gives CDR1 SGHTA, CDR2 FQGNSA. This CDR3 spans 14 amino acids. The CDR3 region has the DNA TGTGCCAGCAGCTTAGCGGGGGGGACGGCTGAGCAGTTCTTT. This gives the protein CASSLAGGTAEQFF.

This clonotype showed up many times. This chain uses TRBV20-1 with TRBJ1-4; 11 bases are shared with TRBD1. The germline gives CDR1 DFQATT, CDR2 SNEGSKA (reference sequence). With 6 bases clipped from V and 2 bases from J, the junction kept 2 bases outside the gene matches. CDR3 length equals 14 residues. The CDR3 bases are TGCAGTGCCGGACAGGGGGCGACTAATGAAAAACTGTTTTTT. Amino acids: CSAGQGATNEKLFF.

In the case of this clonotype: Because the CDR3 is missing its conserved closing phenylalanine or tryptophan, this is likely a read error. The DNA is left out, because the CDR3 cannot be placed on it with certainty; the CDR3 is given as TCRdb lists it. This chain links TRBV7-2 with TRBJ1-2; the table's D call, TRBD1, has no DNA check behind it. The CDR3 numbers 13 amino acids, ends counted. Germline V lookup: CDR1 SGHTA, CDR2 FQGNSA. CDR3 region: CASSSRTVGNTIY.

As regards this clonotype: A junction boundary mismatches the germline segment, possibly from a read error. J is TRBJ1-1 and V is TRBV4-3; D remains unclear. Germline assignment: CDR1 LGHNA and CDR2 YSLEER. The CDR3 totals 10 residues. As DNA, the CDR3 is TGCGCCAGCAGCGACACAGCTAGGAACTTT. Amino acids: CASSDTARNF.

The chain joins TRBV7-9 to TRBJ2-7; 7 bases are shared with TRBD1. This CDR3 contains 16 residues. From germline, CDR1 is SEHNR and CDR2 FQNEAQ (reference sequence). V was pared by 4 bases and J by 2 bases, with 11 bases of the junction left unmatched. CDR3 nucleotides: TGTGCCAGCAGCTCCCCTCCGGGACAGAAAACCTACGAGCAGTACTTC. Translation gives CASSSPPGQKTYEQYF. Based on the CDR3 plus reference TRBV7-9 and TRBJ2-7, the full variable domain is DTGVSQNPRHKITKRGQNVTFRCDPISEHNRLYWYRQTLGQGPEFLTYFQNEAQLEKSRLLSDRFSAERPKGSFSTLEIQRTEQGDSAMYLCASSSPPGQKTYEQYFGPGTRLTVT.

V and J are TRBV5-1 and TRBJ1-2; 9 nucleotides agree with TRBD1. The V gene's germline CDR1 is SGHRS and CDR2 YFSETQ. The CDR3 extends over 15 amino acids. After removal of 2 bases from V and 6 bases from J, the junction contained 8 bases not matched to a gene. The CDR3 region has the DNA TGCGCCAGCAGCTTAAGCGCCGGGACAGGGCATGGCTACACCTTC. Translation gives CASSLSAGTGHGYTF.

A note on this clonotype: One junction end disagrees with the germline gene, perhaps due to a read error. The gene calls are TRBV7-2 and TRBJ1-5, with D possibly TRBD1 on 5 matching bases. The CDR3 covers 14 residues. Germline CDR1 reads SGHTA; CDR2 reads FQGNSA. The CDR3 reads CASSSQGGFQPKHF. The CDR3 nucleotides are TGTGCCAGCAGCTCCCAGGGAGGGTTTCAGCCCAAGCATTTT.

In its sample, this clonotype was seen once. The chain combines TRBV11-1 with TRBJ1-2; D unclear. V dropped 5 bases and J dropped 0 bases, with 13 bases sitting between them. CDR1 SGHAT and CDR2 FQDESV come from the germline V gene (reference sequence). The CDR3 length is 15 residues. The CDR3 DNA reads as TGTGCCAGCAGCGAAAACGGCACTCCTAACTATGGCTACACCTTC. This codes for CASSENGTPNYGYTF.

Details on this clonotype: Without the conserved terminal phenylalanine or tryptophan, this CDR3 likely stems from a read error. It is unclear where the CDR3 begins or ends on the DNA, so no DNA is shown, and the CDR3 is as TCRdb lists it. The rearrangement joins TRBV7-2 to TRBJ1-5. CDR1 is SGHTA and CDR2 is FQGNSA in the germline V gene. The CDR3 extends over 13 residues, inclusive of both ends. CDR3 in amino acids: CATGLAANQRKQP.

Remarks on this clonotype: The CDR3 ends on some other residue instead of the conserved phenylalanine or tryptophan, so this is likely a read error. The limits of the CDR3 on the DNA are not certain, so only TCRdb's listed CDR3 is given. The chain employs TRBV7-9 and TRBJ2-7; TRBD2, the table's D call, lacks a check against the DNA. CDR1 SEHNR and CDR2 FQNEAQ come from the germline V gene (reference sequence). The CDR3 adds up to 13 amino acids, both ends counted. Here the CDR3 reads CASSLSGGLAAYE.

The table lists this clonotype with a count of one. A read error may produce the germline difference seen at one junction end. The chain joins TRBV7-3 to TRBJ1-2; D gene uncertain. Per germline, CDR1 SGHTA and CDR2 FQGTGA. The CDR3 is 14 residues long. CDR3 bases: TGTGCCAGCAGATCGGGCAGGTCCAGCTATGGCGAGCCCTTC. Translated: CASRSGRSSYGEPF.

The chain uses TRBV24-1 and TRBJ2-3; no firm D call. CDR1 is KGHDR and CDR2 is SFDVKD in the germline V gene. The CDR3 is made up of 12 amino acids. V was cut by 2 bases and J by 6 bases, with 5 bases left in between. The CDR3 reads CATSDYSDTQYF. The CDR3 nucleotides are TGTGCCACCAGTGATTATAGTGATACGCAGTATTTT.

The CDR3 reads CASSFNRDRPTDTQYF. CDR3 in DNA: TGTGCCAGCAGTTTCAACCGGGACAGGCCCACAGATACGCAGTATTTT. The rearrangement uses TRBV12-3 or TRBV12-4 and TRBJ2-3; 8 bases are shared with TRBD1. The CDR3 consists of 16 residues. J lost 2 bases, V lost 3 bases, and 7 bases had no gene match.

As for this clonotype: Germline and junction disagree at one end, which may indicate a read error. The chain carries TRBV24-1 and TRBJ2-1, with 7 bases lining up with TRBD1. Germline V gene data show CDR1 as KGHDR and CDR2 as SFDVKD. This CDR3 spans 15 amino acids. CDR3 region: CATSDATGQYGELFF. The CDR3 nucleotides read TGTGCCACCAGTGACGCGACAGGGCAATACGGGGAGCTGTTCTTC.

This clonotype has ten or more counts. The chain has TRBV7-2 and TRBJ2-5; D gene uncertain. The CDR3 is 14 residues long. CDR1 is SGHTA, CDR2 FQGNSA, per germline. V was clipped by 3 bases and J by 5 bases, with 13 bases between them. CDR3 DNA: TGTGCCAGCAGCTTTTTAACGGCGCGGGAGACCCAGTACTTC. It translates to CASSFLTARETQYF.